The entry that follows covers one T cell receptor beta chain sequence. This clonotype occurred many times. Its antigen is still unknown. No clone much larger than this one lies a single base away; base qualities are absent. Interpreted using the paper, the time point label stands for: newly diagnosed GD, antithyroid drugs for less than 3 months. RNA was extracted from PBMCs in TRIzol for both TCR sequencing and RNA sequencing. The diagnosis of Graves' disease followed American Thyroid Association guidelines. Patients were recruited from an endocrinology department in Xi'an, China. From each patient, about 9.7 milliliters of peripheral blood was collected into an EDTA anticoagulant tube. PBMCs were isolated by Ficoll Paque Plus density gradient separation without further T cell sorting. An Agilent 2100 Bioanalyzer and agarose gel were used to check RNA quality, while a NanoDrop 2000 measured RNA concentration.

Between the V and J ends, shortened by 10 bases and 4 bases respectively, the junction contains 12 bases. CDR1 and CDR2 (SNHLY, FYNNEI) derive from the germline V gene. The CDR3 numbers 12 residues from cysteine through phenylalanine. Only CDR3 DNA remains: 36 bases, in frame from the first base. The sample comes from a study of regulatory T cells in long-lasting Graves disease (dated by TCRdb to the early 2020s). For the study in its entirety: In the newly diagnosed Graves' disease group, patients had been taking antithyroid drugs for less than 3 months. Patients with persistent Graves' disease were compared with patients with newly diagnosed Graves' disease using TCR sequencing and RNA sequencing of peripheral blood. The study was registered as a clinical trial and conducted in China. A total of around 33 samples underwent TCR sequencing, from around 13 patients with persistent Graves' disease and approximately 20 patients with newly diagnosed Graves' disease. The paper as a whole reports these results and caveats: Sequencing and analysis were limited to the TCR beta chain. Compared with newly diagnosed patients, persistent Graves' disease patients had lower TCR Shannon entropy and fewer highly expanded clones, which suggests clonal expansion. Preferential use of TRBV28, TRBJ1-2 and TRBJ2-5 was observed in persistent disease, whereas TRBV20-1 and TRBJ2-1 were favored in newly diagnosed disease. The study examined only peripheral blood because the primary lesion, thyroid tissue, could not be accessed. More public clonotypes were shared among persistent patients (more than 2,500) than among newly diagnosed patients (approximately 1,000). The authors noted that the small sample size was a limitation that may lower accuracy.

Library preparation used multiplex PCR. The run used an Illumina HiSeq 4000. iRepertoire HTBI primers and Arm-PCR amplification of CDR3 regions were used to construct TCR beta libraries. Before sequencing, the PCR products underwent gel purification. The source study handled its data this way. A total of fewer than 70 TRBV and more than twelve TRBJ segments were identified across samples and were used for gene usage analysis of CDR3 amino acid clonotypes. COPE and FqMerger were used to merge filtered high-quality paired reads into contigs. Contigs were aligned with BLAST to IMGT TRBV, TRBD and TRBJ reference genes, and CDR3 was defined per IMGT. Highly expanded clones were defined as clonotypes with a frequency above 0.1%. Shannon entropy was used to measure repertoire diversity, and the Gini coefficient was used to measure V-J evenness. Clonotypes shared by more than one individual were considered public. In TCRdb, the public reads were trimmed at Q25 with fastp and aligned with MiXCR, with productive beta chains retained. Entries are consolidated by CDR3 protein sequence, retaining the most common genes and DNA. These V and J calls derive from TCRdb rather than the authors' analysis. The sample table shows 450,000 to 700,000 distinct CDR3 sequences, and about 13% are seen once. Together, the top ten hold roughly 10% of the sample.

These data were also filed under a second study, of T cells in Graves' hyperthyroidism and ophthalmopathy. Reported in the second study: Graves' hyperthyroidism was defined as stable when no progression to ophthalmopathy occurred over 18 months of follow-up. Hyperthyroidism patients were newly diagnosed, with disease duration under 2 months, and aged 18 to 65 years. Patients with uncontrolled infections, other autoimmune diseases, pregnancy or lactation were excluded. Diagnoses relied on clinical symptoms, serum thyroxine and TRAb, thyroid ultrasound and orbital computed tomography. The first round of RT-PCR for the TCR CDR3 was performed with the HTBI primer set and the Qiagen OneStep RT-PCR kit. Most expanded thyroid clonotypes (frequency above 0.001) were also found in blood, which suggests that blood repertoires may mirror thyroid immune responses. In cross-validation, a model built on a 13 V-J signature told ophthalmopathy apart from stable hyperthyroidism with roughly 87% sensitivity and roughly 83% specificity, and in testing the same model reached 80%/75%. In validation, progression to ophthalmopathy was predicted by the model with 70.59% sensitivity and 72% to 85% specificity, a median of around 6.5 months before onset. To identify distinguishing TCR V-J signatures, a discovery cohort of around 100 patients was used, comprising roughly 45 with Graves' ophthalmopathy and some 60 with stable Graves' hyperthyroidism. Prospective prediction of ophthalmopathy was tested in an independent validation cohort of about 19 hyperthyroidism patients and some 17 patients who later progressed to ophthalmopathy. The 75 to 100 discovery patients were randomly split 7:3 into training and test sets. In roughly six Graves' hyperthyroidism patients, the study also compared T-cell repertoires from thyroid tissue with T-cell repertoires from blood. Following sampling, methimazole starting at 30 mg daily was given to hyperthyroidism patients, and high-dose intravenous methylprednisolone was given to ophthalmopathy patients. Libraries were constructed in a second round of multiplex PCR, after which size selection and purification were performed. The libraries were sequenced on an Illumina HiSeq2000 using paired-end 100 bp reads. SOAPnuke was used to process the raw data, throwing out any read that contained adapters or uncalled bases, had a mean Phred below 15, or lacked an exact constant-primer or identifier match. COPE v1.2.5 was used to merge high-quality paired reads, and clonotypes were defined as unique nucleotide sequences. MiTCR v1.1 was used to align clonotypes to the IMGT TRBV, TRBD and TRBJ reference segments. The analysis was restricted to V-J combinations with a frequency above 0.0001, which together covered about 99% of the repertoires. The TCS score was defined as F50 (clonal expansion) divided by E x V (chaos), with BLOSUM62-based TCRdist calculated between CDR3 peptides within each V-J. Welch's t-statistics and random forest reduced roughly 500 V-J features to about 13, which were used in a naive Bayes classifier (R e1071). Sample size was not statistically predetermined, and blinding of investigators to group allocation was not performed. According to the paper, TCR Vbeta CDR3 sequencing was carried out on 135 peripheral blood samples, which came from 40 to 45 ophthalmopathy, around 75 hyperthyroidism and approximately 17 progressor patients.

The rearrangement combines TRBV2 with TRBJ2-3, with TRBD2 as a weak D call on 7 bases. This sample comprised peripheral blood mononuclear cells (PBMCs), obtained at new diagnosis, from a patient treated with antithyroid drugs. The receptor was isolated from a man aged 25 to 40 with Graves disease. Donor details come from another sample of the same person, matched by shared clones. The CDR3 region: CATEGGPDTQYF. The nucleotide sequence is TGTGCCACAGAGGGGGGGCCAGATACGCAGTATTTT.